The present TCR beta chain was sequenced within a study of human T cells and chemical hapten exposure. Stated time point: pre-sensitization, week 0. Sample treatment: therapeutic diphenylcyclopropenone sensitization with weekly scalp DPC. Study-wide results and limits: Positively correlated with patch test score were the counts of PT1 expanded TCRs.

Trimming took off 11 bases at V and 4 bases at J, with 17 bases between the two ends. The CDR3 runs to 13 residues. TCRdb reprocessed the RACE reads via MiXCR and lists one record per CDR3 protein. Altogether around 330,000 distinct CDR3 sequences are present, 5% to 6.5% being singletons, with the ten largest covering around 8.8%. This clonotype was found many times. Its antigen is not known. The chain has TRBV12-3 or TRBV12-4 and TRBJ1-1; tentatively, D is TRBD1 (5 bases). Source: whole blood, taken in connection with sensitization to the hapten diphenylcyclopropenone (DPC). The sequence derives from a woman younger than 30 with alopecia areata. Some clones in this sample may be carry-over from other donors' samples. The CDR3 reads CASNRYSGTEAFF. The DNA for the CDR3 is TGTGCCTCAAACAGGTATTCGGGCACTGAAGCTTTCTTT.